Listed below are T cell receptor beta chains from one sample, sequenced in a study of CD8+ T cells in alopecia areata. TCRdb keeps only in-frame clones here, not all; method: immunoSEQ multiplex PCR. The sample consists of roughly 250,000 clones, under 70% of them appearing once. Specimen: CD4+ T cells sorted from blood, collected at week 0. Receptors were obtained from a human donor with alopecia areata. CDR3s include the opening cysteine and the closing phenylalanine or tryptophan. Fields, in order: D gene, V gene, J gene, clone size, CDR3 protein, CDR3 DNA. A D gene is named only where the DNA matches it firmly. Not every row has a clone size; where given, it reads once, few, many or a size class.

>.|TRBV6-5|TRBJ1-1|few
CASSLEARPRNTEAFF
TGTGCCAGCAGTTTAGAGGCCAGGCCGAGGAACACTGAAGCTTTCTTT
>.|TRBV30|TRBJ2-7|.
CAWSVLGRGGEQYF
TGTGCCTGGAGTGTATTGGGCAGGGGGGGCGAGCAGTACTTC
>TRBD2|TRBV7-9|TRBJ2-1|once
CASAGEEQFF
TGTGCCAGCGCGGGAGAAGAGCAGTTCTTC
>.|TRBV20-1|TRBJ2-3|.
CSASQIDTQYF
TGCAGTGCTTCCCAGATTGATACGCAGTATTTT
>.|TRBV29-1|TRBJ2-3|.
CSLRLGTDTQYF
TGCAGCCTCCGACTAGGAACAGATACGCAGTATTTT
>TRBD1|TRBV27|TRBJ1-6|.
CASKRKDRVNSPLHF
TGTGCCAGCAAAAGGAAGGACAGGGTAAATTCACCCCTCCACTTT
>TRBD2|TRBV27|TRBJ2-1|.
CASSLRLAGRYNEQFF
TGTGCCAGCAGTTTAAGACTAGCGGGTCGTTACAATGAGCAGTTCTTC
>.|TRBV18|TRBJ2-1|.
CASSPLGGAGNEQFF
TGTGCCAGCTCACCACTAGGGGGAGCTGGCAATGAGCAGTTCTTC
>TRBD1|TRBV18|TRBJ1-1|.
CASSPRTGGMNTEAFF
TGTGCCAGCTCACCTCGGACAGGGGGAATGAACACTGAAGCTTTCTTT
>.|TRBV7-9|TRBJ2-3|.
CASSFSPGSDTQYF
TGTGCCAGCAGCTTTAGTCCGGGTTCAGATACGCAGTATTTT
>.|TRBV4-1|TRBJ2-3|.
CASSQRGRTRSTDTQYF
TGCGCCAGCAGCCAAAGAGGCCGAACTCGAAGCACAGATACGCAGTATTTT
>.|TRBV5-4|TRBJ2-2|few
CASSLRTLNTGELFF
TGTGCCAGCAGCTTGAGGACATTGAACACCGGGGAGCTGTTTTTT
>.|TRBV9|TRBJ2-3|.
CASSVSRTAYSDMDTQYF
TGTGCCAGCAGCGTTTCACGGACGGCCTACTCCGACATGGATACGCAGTATTTT
>TRBD1|TRBV7-2|TRBJ2-7|.
CASSLEQGATYEQYF
TGTGCCAGCAGCTTAGAACAGGGGGCGACTTACGAGCAGTACTTC
>.|TRBV10-3|TRBJ2-7|few
CAISGQGQSSYEQYF
TGTGCCATCAGTGGCCAGGGTCAAAGCTCCTACGAGCAGTACTTC
>.|TRBV4-1|TRBJ1-1|once
CASSQPVQSNTEAFF
TGCGCCAGCAGCCAACCCGTTCAGAGTAACACTGAAGCTTTCTTT
>.|TRBV29-1|TRBJ1-1|.
CSVTVNTEAFF
TGCAGCGTGACAGTTAACACTGAAGCTTTCTTT
>.|TRBV30|TRBJ1-5|.
CAWSEPSQGWEGYSNQPQHF
TGTGCCTGGAGTGAACCATCACAGGGTTGGGAGGGCTATAGCAATCAGCCCCAGCATTTT
>.|TRBV5-4|TRBJ1-5|.
CASSDSEGGNQPQHF
TGTGCCAGCAGCGATTCGGAGGGAGGTAATCAGCCCCAGCATTTT
>.|TRBV5-1|TRBJ2-1|.
CASSLGVRSVGDEQFF
TGCGCCAGCAGCTTGGGGGTACGGTCCGTGGGCGATGAGCAGTTCTTC
>TRBD1|TRBV27|TRBJ2-1|.
CASTRTGGYNEQFF
TGTGCCAGCACCCGGACAGGGGGGTACAATGAGCAGTTCTTC
>TRBD1|TRBV9|TRBJ1-1|.
CASSVEGQGNTEAFF
TGTGCCAGCAGCGTAGAGGGACAGGGGAACACTGAAGCTTTCTTT
>TRBD1|TRBV2|TRBJ1-2|few
CASSETGSDYGYTF
TGTGCCAGCAGTGAGACAGGGTCGGACTATGGCTACACCTTC
>.|TRBV29-1|TRBJ1-2|.
CSVLIGPSPYGYTF
TGCAGCGTCTTGATTGGACCGAGTCCCTATGGCTACACCTTC
>.|TRBV9|TRBJ2-7|.
CASSVGGAYSYEQYF
TGTGCCAGCAGCGTAGGTGGGGCTTACTCCTACGAGCAGTACTTC
>.|TRBV30|TRBJ1-5|.
CAWSLTGSNQPQHF
TGTGCCTGGAGCCTCACAGGGAGCAATCAGCCCCAGCATTTT
>TRBD1|TRBV5-1|TRBJ2-6|.
CASSLGQGGANVLTF
TGCGCCAGCAGCCTCGGACAGGGTGGGGCCAACGTCCTGACTTTC
>.|TRBV9|TRBJ2-5|.
CASQPGDQETQYF
TGTGCCAGCCAGCCGGGGGACCAAGAGACCCAGTACTTC
>.|TRBV27|TRBJ1-2|.
CASSLWRDGGYTF
TGTGCCAGCAGTTTATGGAGGGACGGTGGCTACACCTTC
>.|TRBV29-1|TRBJ1-2|.
CSVNSGPYGYTF
TGCAGCGTGAACTCGGGACCGTATGGCTACACCTTC
>TRBD1|TRBV9|TRBJ1-2|few
CASSPHQGQNYGYTF
TGTGCCAGCAGCCCCCACCAGGGACAGAACTATGGCTACACCTTC
>.|TRBV6-6|TRBJ1-1|once
CASSYRIQGPTEAFF
TGTGCCAGCAGTTACAGAATCCAGGGACCAACTGAAGCTTTCTTT
>TRBD1|TRBV5-4|TRBJ1-4|once
CASSGGTVLNEKLFF
TGTGCCAGCAGCGGCGGGACAGTATTAAATGAAAAACTGTTTTTT
>.|TRBV9|TRBJ1-1|few
CASLPASGNTEAFF
TGTGCCAGCCTGCCCGCCTCGGGGAACACTGAAGCTTTCTTT
>TRBD1|TRBV9|TRBJ2-3|.
CASSVTSQGSTDTQYF
TGTGCCAGCAGCGTAACCTCACAGGGGAGCACAGATACGCAGTATTTT
>.|TRBV10-3|TRBJ1-6|.
CAISPGDSYGSPLHF
TGTGCCATCAGTCCCGGTGACAGTTACGGTTCACCCCTCCACTTT
>TRBD1|TRBV2|TRBJ2-3|.
CARISLDRGLPDTQYF
TGTGCCAGGATTAGCCTGGACAGGGGTCTCCCAGATACGCAGTATTTT
>.|TRBV14|TRBJ1-3|.
CASSQWPASGNTIYF
TGTGCCAGCAGCCAATGGCCAGCCTCTGGAAACACCATATATTTT
>.|TRBV29-1|TRBJ2-2|once
CSVGPGSDTGELFF
TGCAGCGTTGGGCCAGGGTCCGACACCGGGGAGCTGTTTTTT
>TRBD2|TRBV5-4|TRBJ2-3|few
CASSAGLAGSTDTQYF
TGTGCCAGCAGCGCGGGACTAGCGGGGAGCACAGATACGCAGTATTTT
>TRBD2|TRBV29-1|TRBJ2-7|.
CSVERLAGPLQYF
TGCAGCGTTGAAAGACTAGCGGGCCCCCTGCAGTACTTC
>.|TRBV4-2|TRBJ1-2|.
CASSQDMGNGYTF
TGTGCCAGCAGCCAAGATATGGGCAATGGCTACACCTTC
>TRBD1|TRBV12-5|TRBJ2-7|.
CASGLETGGSYEQYF
TGTGCTAGTGGTTTGGAGACAGGGGGTTCCTACGAGCAGTACTTC
>TRBD2|TRBV29-1|TRBJ2-1|few
CSAHNPGGGSYNEQFF
TGCAGCGCCCATAATCCGGGCGGGGGGTCCTACAATGAGCAGTTCTTC
>.|TRBV7-9|TRBJ2-3|.
CASSLRRDLTDTQYF
TGTGCCAGCAGCTTACGGAGGGACCTCACAGATACGCAGTATTTT
>.|TRBV6-1|TRBJ1-6|.
CASSGTLRSPLHF
TGTGCCAGCAGTGGAACGCTTCGTTCACCCCTCCACTTT
>.|TRBV29-1|TRBJ2-5|.
CSVDRRWGETQYF
TGCAGCGTTGATCGTAGATGGGGAGAGACCCAGTACTTC
>.|TRBV7-2|TRBJ1-2|.
CASSQGLTNYGYTF
TGTGCCAGCAGCCAAGGACTGACTAACTATGGCTACACCTTC
>.|TRBV7-9|TRBJ2-2|few
CAGGDTFTGELFF
TGTGCCGGCGGGGACACCTTCACCGGGGAGCTGTTTTTT
>.|TRBV29-1|TRBJ2-1|.
CSAHTGHNEQFF
TGCAGCGCCCATACAGGGCACAATGAGCAGTTCTTC
>TRBD1|TRBV27|TRBJ2-7|.
CASSPFLTGSHYEQYF
TGTGCCAGCAGTCCGTTTTTGACAGGGTCCCACTACGAGCAGTACTTC
>.|TRBV18|TRBJ2-1|.
CASSPSAWGYNEQFF
TGTGCCAGCTCACCATCGGCCTGGGGTTACAATGAGCAGTTCTTC
>TRBD1|TRBV5-1|TRBJ2-3|.
CASSLGGGTDTQYF
TGCGCCAGCAGCTTAGGGGGCGGCACAGATACGCAGTATTTT
>.|TRBV25-1|TRBJ1-2|.
CASSESGGYTF
TGTGCCAGCAGTGAATCGGGTGGCTACACCTTC
>.|TRBV29-1|TRBJ1-1|few
CSVVKTHEAFF
TGCAGCGTTGTTAAAACTCACGAAGCTTTCTTT
>TRBD1|TRBV29-1|TRBJ1-2|.
CSVAGQGGGYTF
TGCAGCGTGGCCGGACAGGGTGGTGGCTACACCTTC
>.|TRBV6-5|TRBJ1-1|.
CASTPGLNTEAFF
TGTGCCAGCACCCCGGGGTTGAACACTGAAGCTTTCTTT
>TRBD1|TRBV29-1|TRBJ1-6|.
CSAADREDSPLHF
TGCAGCGCTGCCGACAGGGAGGATTCACCCCTCCACTTT
>.|TRBV2|TRBJ2-2|.
CASGPGYTGELFF
TGTGCCAGCGGCCCAGGGTACACCGGGGAGCTGTTTTTT